These 15 T cell receptor beta chains share one sample of origin, sequenced in a study of molecular identifiers for immune sequencing clone quantification. TCRdb itself ran the PCR reads through MiXCR, one entry per CDR3 protein. Of approximately 500,000 distinct CDR3 sequences in the sample, 20% to 25% were seen once. The sequenced sample was naive CD8+ T cells from blood, with Jurkat cell RNA spiked in. Subset of the sample: FACS-sorted CD8+CD4-CCR7+CD45RA+ naive T cells. The receptors were sampled from a human donor in good health. Some libraries in this study had Jurkat cell RNA spiked in.

This clonotype was observed at least ten times. This rearrangement joins TRBV15 to TRBJ1-5, with a tentative D call TRBD1 (5 bases). Per germline, CDR1 LNHNV and CDR2 YYDKDF (reference sequence). V shed 3 bases and J shed 6 bases, with 6 bases lying between them. The CDR3 runs to 12 residues. CDR3: CATSRTAQPQHF. The CDR3 DNA reads as TGTGCCACCAGCAGGACAGCTCAGCCCCAGCATTTT.

As regards this clonotype: One junction end disagrees with the germline gene, perhaps due to a read error. This rearrangement joins TRBV5-4 to TRBJ1-2, with 10 bases lining up with TRBD1. Germline CDR1 is SGHNT and CDR2 is YYREEE (reference sequence). The CDR3 sequence is 15 residues long. CDR3 protein: CASSYTGTGAFGCTF. The DNA of the CDR3 is TGTGCCAGCAGCTATACCGGGACAGGGGCCTTTGGCTGCACCTTC. Complete variable domain (other parts from reference TRBV5-4 and TRBJ1-2): ETGVTQSPTHLIKTRGQQVTLRCSSQSGHNTVSWYQQALGQGPQFIFQYYREEENGRGNFPPRFSGLQFPNYSSELNVNALELDDSALYLCASSYTGTGAFGCTFGSGTRLTVV.

V is TRBV5-6 and J is TRBJ1-3; 7 positions match TRBD1. J gave up 4 bases and V 2 bases, and 12 bases lay outside the gene matches. Germline V gives CDR1 SGHDT, CDR2 YYEEEE. This CDR3 spans 17 amino acids. This CDR3 reads CASSFLTGETTGNTIYF. The CDR3 DNA is TGTGCCAGCAGCTTTTTAACAGGGGAGACGACCGGAAACACCATATATTTT.

This clonotype has only a few counts. This rearrangement joins TRBV5-6 to TRBJ2-7, with D perhaps matching TRBD2 (6 bases). The CDR3 is 14 amino acids. Deletions cut 7 bases from V and 5 bases from J, with 19 bases between. Germline assignment: CDR1 SGHDT and CDR2 YYEEEE. The CDR3 is CASQFWAREDEQYF. The CDR3 bases are TGTGCCAGCCAATTTTGGGCCAGGGAGGACGAGCAGTACTTC. Full variable domain (remainder filled in from reference TRBV5-6 and TRBJ2-7): DAGVTQSPTHLIKTRGQQVTLRCSPKSGHDTVSWYQQALGQGPQFIFQYYEEEERQRGNFPDRFSGHQFPNYSSELNVNALLLGDSALYLCASQFWAREDEQYFGPGTRLTVT.

This clonotype was recorded at least ten times. The chain couples TRBV19 to TRBJ2-7; 7 bases are a match to TRBD1. The CDR3 is 13 amino acids. The germline V gene has CDR1 LNHDA and CDR2 SQIVND (reference sequence). Trimming took 3 bases from V and 2 from J; bases not matched to a gene: 1. The CDR3 protein is CASSIQGAYEQYF. The CDR3 bases are TGTGCCAGTAGTATTCAGGGGGCCTACGAGCAGTACTTC.

This clonotype was seen a few times. The chain employs TRBV14 and TRBJ2-7, with 7 bases lining up with TRBD1. V lost 1 base to trimming and J lost 7 bases; unmatched junction nucleotides: 7. The V gene's germline CDR1 is SGHDN and CDR2 FVKESK. CDR3 length: 14 amino acids. CDR3 in DNA: TGTGCCAGCAGCCAAGCCAGGGGGTACTGGGAGCAGTACTTC. This codes for CASSQARGYWEQYF.

This clonotype appeared many times. DNA of the CDR3: TGTGCCAGCCGACCCAGGGGGGGCAATCAGCCCCAGCATTTT. Its translation: CASRPRGGNQPQHF. The V gene is TRBV5-8, the J gene TRBJ1-5; 7 nucleotides align to TRBD1. CDR3 length equals 14 residues. Germline V CDR1 and CDR2: SGHTS, YDEGEE. Germline trimming cut 7 bases from V and 2 bases from J; bases unmatched to any gene: 6. The full variable domain, in which reference TRBV5-8 and TRBJ1-5 provide the parts outside the CDR3, is EAGVTQSPTHLIKTRGQQATLRCSPISGHTSVYWYQQALGLGLQFLLWYDEGEERNRGNFPPRFSGRQFPNYSSELNVNALELEDSALYLCASRPRGGNQPQHFGDGTRLSIL.

A few counts support this clonotype. J is TRBJ2-1 and V is TRBV4-3; no clear D. Germline V gene data show CDR1 as LGHNA and CDR2 as YSLEER. Trimming stripped 1 base from V and 3 bases from J, with 13 bases between. The CDR3 has 16 amino acids. Here the CDR3 reads CASSQVSGLLYNEQFF. The CDR3 DNA follows: TGCGCCAGCAGCCAAGTTTCAGGTCTACTCTACAATGAGCAGTTCTTC.

The DNA for the CDR3 is TGTGCCAGCAGGCCCCAGGGGGAGGATACGCAGTATTTT. It translates to CASRPQGEDTQYF. This chain links TRBV11-3 with TRBJ2-3, with TRBD1 matching 7 bases. The CDR3 contains 13 residues. Germline V gives CDR1 SGHNT, CDR2 YENEEA. V dropped 6 bases and J dropped 6; count of bases not matched to a gene: 6.

This clonotype was seen more than once but under ten times. The J gene is TRBJ2-7, the V gene TRBV4-3; the D is unclear. V lost 1 base, J lost 5 bases, and 6 bases lay in between. The CDR3 is 12 residues long. Germline CDR1 reads LGHNA; CDR2 reads YSLEER. DNA of the CDR3: TGCGCCAGCAGCCAAGGGAACGACGAGCAGTACTTC. This encodes CASSQGNDEQYF.

This clonotype has more than one count but fewer than ten. At one of its ends the junction is not consistent with the germline gene, which may arise from a read error. This sequence joins TRBV9 and TRBJ2-3; D may be TRBD2 (6 bases). This CDR3 has 11 amino acids. Germline V lookup: CDR1 SGDLS, CDR2 YYNGEE. The CDR3 nucleotides are TGTGCCAGCAGCGCCGGGGGAGACCCTTGTTTT. It specifies CASSAGGDPCF.

This clonotype was seen at least ten times. V usage is TRBV7-2 and J usage is TRBJ2-3; D unclear. CDR1 and CDR2 from the germline V gene are SGHTA and FQGNSA. This CDR3 comprises 14 residues. V lost 6 bases to trimming and J lost 4 bases, with 14 bases between them. This chain's CDR3 is CASSHVALPDTQYF. The CDR3 coding sequence is TGTGCCAGCAGTCATGTGGCTTTACCAGATACGCAGTATTTT.

Turning to this clonotype: This may arise from a read error, as a much more abundant clone is one base away. The rearrangement joins TRBV12-3 or TRBV12-4 to TRBJ1-1; D might be TRBD1 (6 bases). There are 14 residues in the CDR3. CDR3 residues: CASGFTGLSAEAFF. The DNA of the CDR3 is TGTGCCAGCGGTTTCACAGGGTTGTCGGCTGAAGCTTTCTTT.

This clonotype was observed at least ten times. The chain is built from TRBV4-3 and TRBJ1-6; no reliable D call. V was clipped by 0 bases and J by 10 bases, with 7 bases between them. The CDR3 sequence is 13 residues long. In germline, CDR1 is LGHNA, CDR2 YSLEER. Here the CDR3 reads CASSQDPKSPLHF. The DNA of the CDR3 is TGCGCCAGCAGCCAAGACCCTAAGTCACCCCTCCACTTT.

The chain carries TRBV20-1 and TRBJ1-1; D call uncertain. The CDR3 consists of 11 residues. The germline V and J ends were trimmed by 0 bases and 6 bases, with 5 bases remaining between them. Per germline, CDR1 DFQATT and CDR2 SNEGSKA (reference sequence). CDR3: CSARDYAEAFF. The CDR3 nucleotides read TGCAGTGCTAGAGATTACGCTGAAGCTTTCTTT.